Presented here are 25 T cell receptor beta chains from one specimen sequenced in a study of blood T cells in healthy people across ages. Combining a sample-barcoded 5' primer with a J-beta primer mix, a second PCR ran for roughly 7 to 12 cycles. TCRdb fed the 5' RACE reads into MiXCR, producing one record per CDR3 protein. The profile shows roughly 550,000 distinct CDR3 sequences, approximately 25% of them singletons. This sample also appeared in a second study, on T cells of mothers and their children.

The source material was blood. These receptors were obtained from a boy aged 5-17 years in good health.

This clonotype was found once. This rearrangement joins TRBV5-5 to TRBJ2-5; 8 positions match TRBD2. Germline CDR1 reads SGHKS; CDR2 reads YYEKEE (reference sequence). CDR3 length: 16 residues. Unmatched junction bases numbered 9, after V lost 1 base and J lost 4 bases. The CDR3 DNA reads as TGTGCCAGCAGCTTGCATGTCAGCGGGAGTGTAGAGACCCAGTACTTC. This encodes CASSLHVSGSVETQYF.

This clonotype was seen many times. The chain combines TRBV6-1 with TRBJ1-5; D unresolved. V was shortened by 5 bases and J by 3 bases, with 11 bases between the two germline ends. The CDR3 runs to 14 residues. CDR1 MNHNS and CDR2 SASEGT come from the germline V gene. CDR3 nucleotide sequence: TGTGCCAGCAGTCAGGCGGATGACAATCAGCCCCAGCATTTT. It encodes CASSQADDNQPQHF.

This clonotype was seen more than once but under ten times. The chain joins TRBV28 to TRBJ2-5; 11 bases are shared with TRBD1. Gene TRBJ2-1 matches the end of the DNA better, so the J call may be wrong. The CDR3 extends over 16 amino acids. Germline V gene sequence: CDR1 MDHEN, CDR2 SYDVKM. This chain's CDR3 is CASSSSGQGVYNEQFF. CDR3 nucleotides: TGTGCCAGCAGTTCCTCGGGACAGGGGGTTTACAATGAGCAGTTCTTC.

The CDR3 DNA is TGTGCCAGCAGAAACTCGGGACAGGGGGCGTCGGGTGGCTACACCTTC. Its translation: CASRNSGQGASGGYTF. This chain uses TRBV6-4 with TRBJ1-2; 12 positions match TRBD1. Germline values: CDR1 MRHNA, CDR2 SNTAGT. The length of the CDR3 is 16 residues. Unmatched junction bases numbered 12, after V lost 6 bases and J lost 7 bases.

The genes are TRBV29-1 and TRBJ2-1; the match to TRBD2 covers 8 bases. V shed 0 bases and J 6 bases; nucleotides not matched to a gene: 7. From germline, CDR1 is SQVTM and CDR2 ANQGSEA. The CDR3 runs to 15 residues. This CDR3 is CSVEDLSGSGNEQFF. CDR3 in DNA: TGCAGCGTTGAAGATCTGAGCGGGAGCGGCAATGAGCAGTTCTTC.

This clonotype was counted between two and nine times. The chain is built from TRBV20-1 and TRBJ2-5; maybe TRBD2 (6 bases). Near its end, the DNA agrees better with TRBJ2-7, so the J call may be wrong. Germline CDR1 reads DFQATT; CDR2 reads SNEGSKA (reference sequence). The CDR3 is 14 amino acids. The CDR3 nucleotides read TGCAGTGCTAGACCCCCCGGGGGAACCTACGAGCAGTACTTC. Encoded protein: CSARPPGGTYEQYF.

The V gene is TRBV7-9, the J gene TRBJ2-5; 9 bases map to TRBD1. The J call is uncertain, as TRBJ2-7 better fits the DNA end. Looked up from germline, CDR1 is SEHNR and CDR2 is FQNEAQ (reference sequence). There are 14 residues in the CDR3. CDR3 nucleotides: TGTGCCAGCAGCCGAACAGGGGGCCGAAACGAGCAGTACTTC. Encoded protein: CASSRTGGRNEQYF.

This chain links TRBV6-2 or TRBV6-3 with TRBJ1-1; D call uncertain. The germline gives CDR1 MNHEY, CDR2 SVGEGT. Trimming stripped 6 bases from V and 2 bases from J, with 16 bases between. The CDR3 totals 15 residues. The CDR3 here is CASSHKLGFNTEAFF. The CDR3 DNA reads as TGTGCCAGCAGCCACAAGCTTGGCTTTAACACTGAAGCTTTCTTT.

This clonotype was found a few times. The genes are TRBV20-1 and TRBJ1-4, with D unclear. Germline lookup yields CDR1 DFQATT and CDR2 SNEGSKA (reference sequence). Between the trimmed V and J ends, which lost 5 bases and 8 bases, there was a span of 15 bases. The CDR3 spans 13 residues. The CDR3 coding sequence is TGCAGTGCTCCCCCCCAGTTAAGGGAAAAACTGTTTTTT. This sequence encodes CSAPPQLREKLFF.

There are a few counts of this clonotype. This chain joins TRBV7-9 and TRBJ1-4; D gene unclear. The CDR3 is made up of 13 amino acids. In germline, CDR1 is SEHNR, CDR2 FQNEAQ (reference sequence). Trimming shortened V by 6 bases and J by 6 bases, and 11 bases separated the two germline ends. The CDR3 reads CASRDARDEKLFF. The CDR3 DNA sequence: TGTGCCAGCAGAGACGCCCGAGATGAAAAACTGTTTTTT.

This sequence joins TRBV20-1 and TRBJ2-7; 12 nucleotides match TRBD2. The ends lost 0 bases at V and 6 bases at J; junction bases unmatched: 6. CDR3 length: 15 amino acids. Germline assignment: CDR1 DFQATT and CDR2 SNEGSKA (reference sequence). CDR3 bases: TGCAGTGCTAGAGAGGGACTAGCGGGCTGGGTCGAGCAGTACTTC. This encodes CSAREGLAGWVEQYF.

This clonotype has more than one count but fewer than ten. This chain joins TRBV20-1 and TRBJ2-5, with TRBD1 matching 7 bases. Germline values: CDR1 DFQATT, CDR2 SNEGSKA (reference sequence). With V trimmed by 5 bases and J by 3 bases, 12 bases remained unmatched. The CDR3 is 15 residues long. The CDR3 DNA reads TGCAGTGCTGGACTCCGACAGGGTCCCAAAGAGACCCAGTACTTC. As protein: CSAGLRQGPKETQYF.

This clonotype was detected only a few times. V and J are TRBV25-1 and TRBJ1-1; TRBD1 might be the D (6 bases). V dropped 8 bases and J dropped 3 bases, with 19 bases sitting between them. This CDR3 comprises 15 residues. The germline CDR1 and CDR2 sequences are MGHDK and SYGVNS. The CDR3 sequence: CASHIERQEHTEAFF. CDR3 nucleotides: TGTGCCAGCCATATAGAGAGACAGGAGCACACTGAAGCTTTCTTT.

This chain uses TRBV29-1 with TRBJ2-2; 8 nucleotides align to TRBD2. The CDR3 runs to 14 residues. V lost 4 bases, J lost 5 bases, and 6 bases stayed unmatched. Germline CDR1 is SQVTM and CDR2 is ANQGSEA. Written as DNA, the CDR3 is TGCAGCGTTGTTGAGCGGGAGAGGACCGGGGAGCTGTTTTTT. It translates to CSVVERERTGELFF.

This clonotype was seen more than once but under ten times. The rearrangement links TRBV20-1 to TRBJ1-5, with D uncertain. In germline, CDR1 is DFQATT, CDR2 SNEGSKA (reference sequence). The V end was cut by 0 bases, the J end by 7 bases, with 16 bases between. The CDR3 is made up of 15 amino acids. This CDR3 is CSARDYKEVDQPQHF. The CDR3 region has the DNA TGCAGTGCTAGAGATTATAAGGAGGTAGACCAGCCCCAGCATTTT.

This clonotype has only a few counts. The rearrangement uses TRBV6-1 and TRBJ2-1, with TRBD1 matching 7 bases. This CDR3 comprises 18 residues. Per the germline V gene, CDR1 is MNHNS and CDR2 is SASEGT. The J segment lost 8 bases and the V segment lost 2 bases, leaving 18 bases of the junction unmatched. The CDR3 DNA reads TGTGCCAGCAGTGAATTAAGGGTGAGGGACAGCCTTGCGGATGAGCAGTTCTTC. Protein sequence: CASSELRVRDSLADEQFF.

A few counts support this clonotype. The gene calls are TRBV20-1 and TRBJ1-1; weak D call: TRBD1 (5 bases). Germline V gene lookup returns CDR1 DFQATT and CDR2 SNEGSKA (reference sequence). CDR3 length: 14 amino acids. Trimming took 2 bases from V and 1 from J, leaving 11 bases between them. The CDR3 region has the DNA TGCAGTGCTAGAATTCGGGGGGAGAACACTGAAGCTTTCTTT. Its translation is CSARIRGENTEAFF.

The count of this clonotype is one. This chain connects TRBV24-1 to TRBJ2-1; TRBD1 or TRBD2 may be the D gene (5 bases each). There are 13 residues in the CDR3. Germline loops: CDR1 KGHDR, CDR2 SFDVKD. Trimming cost V 9 bases and J 2 bases, with 10 bases left between them. The CDR3 spells CATAPGPYNEQFF. CDR3 bases: TGTGCCACCGCCCCGGGGCCCTACAATGAGCAGTTCTTC.

Notes on this clonotype: The junction shows a germline mismatch at one end, possibly a read error. The chain links TRBV2 to TRBJ2-1, with D unresolved. The length of the CDR3 is 8 residues. Germline CDR1 SNHLY, CDR2 FYNNEI. The CDR3 DNA reads as TGTGCCAGCAGTGCTGAGTACTTC. The encoded protein is CASSAEYF. Variable domain in full (rest from reference TRBV2 and TRBJ2-1): EPEVTQTPSHQVTQMGQEVILRCVPISNHLYFYWYRQILGQKVEFLVSFYNNEISEKSEIFDDQFSVERPDGSNFTLKIRSTKLEDSAMYFCASSAEYFGPGTRLTVL.

The chain has TRBV20-1 and TRBJ1-1; TRBD1 agrees at 8 bases. Germline loops: CDR1 DFQATT, CDR2 SNEGSKA (reference sequence). The V gene end was trimmed by 1 base and the J gene end by 3 bases; junction bases not matched to a gene: 7. The CDR3 sequence is 15 residues long. CDR3 sequence reads: CSARGTGGWDTEAFF. The CDR3 DNA sequence: TGCAGTGCTAGAGGCACAGGGGGGTGGGACACTGAAGCTTTCTTT.

The chain joins TRBV12-3 or TRBV12-4 to TRBJ2-1, with 8 bases aligning to TRBD2. After removal of 2 bases from V and 7 bases from J, the junction contained 10 bases not matched to a gene. There are 16 residues in the CDR3. This CDR3 reads CASSLIRGGNSNEQFF. In nucleotides, the CDR3 is TGTGCCAGCAGTTTAATTCGGGGGGGCAATTCGAATGAGCAGTTCTTC.

The table lists this clonotype with a few counts. The rearrangement uses TRBV6-2 or TRBV6-3 and TRBJ1-1, with D possibly matching TRBD1 (5 bases). Germline-derived CDR1 and CDR2 are MNHEY and SVGEGT. Trimming took off 6 bases at V and 3 bases at J, with 20 bases between the two ends. The CDR3 has 16 amino acids. CDR3 amino acids: CASSQTHGARDTEAFF. For the CDR3, the DNA is TGTGCCAGCAGCCAAACGCACGGGGCACGGGACACTGAAGCTTTCTTT.

The rearrangement links TRBV30 to TRBJ2-5; no reliable D call. The germline V and J ends were trimmed by 0 bases and 5 bases, with 7 bases remaining between them. The V gene's germline CDR1 is GTSNPN and CDR2 SVGIG (reference sequence). This CDR3 is built from 12 residues. Here the CDR3 reads CAWSVQGETQYF. CDR3 coding DNA: TGTGCCTGGAGTGTACAAGGGGAGACCCAGTACTTC.

The sample holds many counts of this clonotype. The chain carries TRBV14 and TRBJ1-2; D unclear. V was trimmed by 4 bases and J by 10 bases, leaving 22 bases between them. The CDR3 sequence is 15 residues long. Germline V gene sequence: CDR1 SGHDN, CDR2 FVKESK. CDR3 DNA sequence: TGTGCCAGCAGCCCCTACAGCCGGCAGCCTGTCTTCTACACCTTC. Protein product: CASSPYSRQPVFYTF.

V usage is TRBV20-1 and J usage is TRBJ1-5, with D possibly TRBD1 on 6 matching bases. Trimming removed 5 bases at V and 0 bases at J, with 17 bases between. In germline, CDR1 is DFQATT, CDR2 SNEGSKA (reference sequence). The CDR3 is made up of 16 amino acids. CDR3 in amino acids: CSAALLGQYSNQPQHF. The CDR3 DNA is TGCAGTGCTGCACTACTCGGACAGTATAGCAATCAGCCCCAGCATTTT.